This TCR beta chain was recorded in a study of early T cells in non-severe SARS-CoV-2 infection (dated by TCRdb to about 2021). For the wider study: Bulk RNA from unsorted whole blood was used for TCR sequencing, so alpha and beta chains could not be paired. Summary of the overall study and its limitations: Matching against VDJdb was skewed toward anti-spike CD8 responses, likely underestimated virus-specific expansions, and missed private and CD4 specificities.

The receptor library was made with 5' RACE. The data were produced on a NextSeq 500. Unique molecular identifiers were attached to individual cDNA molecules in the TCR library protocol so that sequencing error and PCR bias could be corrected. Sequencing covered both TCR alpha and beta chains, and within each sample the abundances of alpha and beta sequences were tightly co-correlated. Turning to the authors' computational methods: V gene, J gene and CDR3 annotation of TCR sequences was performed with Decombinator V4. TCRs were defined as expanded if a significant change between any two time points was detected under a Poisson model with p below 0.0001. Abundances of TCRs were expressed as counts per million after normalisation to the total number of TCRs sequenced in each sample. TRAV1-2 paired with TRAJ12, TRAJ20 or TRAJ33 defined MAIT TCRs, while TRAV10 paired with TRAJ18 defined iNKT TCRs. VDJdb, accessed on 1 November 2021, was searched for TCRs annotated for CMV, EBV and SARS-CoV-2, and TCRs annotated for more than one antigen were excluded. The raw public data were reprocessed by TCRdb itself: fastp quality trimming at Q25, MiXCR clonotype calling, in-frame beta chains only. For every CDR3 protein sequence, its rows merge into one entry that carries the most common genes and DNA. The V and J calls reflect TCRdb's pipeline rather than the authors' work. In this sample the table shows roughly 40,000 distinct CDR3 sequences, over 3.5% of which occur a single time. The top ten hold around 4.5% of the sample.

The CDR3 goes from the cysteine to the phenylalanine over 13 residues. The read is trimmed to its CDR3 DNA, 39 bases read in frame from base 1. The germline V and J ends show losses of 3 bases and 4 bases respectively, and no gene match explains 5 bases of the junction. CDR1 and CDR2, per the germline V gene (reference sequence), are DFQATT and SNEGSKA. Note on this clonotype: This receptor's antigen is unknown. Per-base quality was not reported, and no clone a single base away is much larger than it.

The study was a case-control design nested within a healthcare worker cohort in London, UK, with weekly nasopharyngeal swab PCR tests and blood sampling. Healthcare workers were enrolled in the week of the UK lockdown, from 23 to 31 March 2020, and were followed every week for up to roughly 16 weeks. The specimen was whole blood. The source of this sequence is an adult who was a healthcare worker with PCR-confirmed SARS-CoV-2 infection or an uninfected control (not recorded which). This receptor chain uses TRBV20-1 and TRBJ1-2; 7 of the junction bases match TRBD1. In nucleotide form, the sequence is TGCAGTGCTAGTTTGACAGGGCTCTATGGCTACACCTTC. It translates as CSASLTGLYGYTF.